This T cell receptor beta chain emerged from a study of blood T cell repertoires in COVID-19. The wider study: The United States, Italy and Spain provided the acute and convalescent COVID-19 samples. PBMCs, B-cell-depleted T cells, or T cells were the source of the cDNA or gDNA that made up the material.

The germline V gene encodes CDR1 KGHSH and CDR2 LQKENI. This CDR3 is built from 16 residues. V shed 0 bases, J shed 7 bases, and the junction held 9 bases outside the gene matches. In the authors' methods: Amplified reference gene primers provided the basis for estimating nucleated cell counts. Method: immunoSEQ multiplex PCR; TCRdb's copy keeps in-frame clones and lacks some. That table supplies the V and J calls and clone size; D and trimming were determined from the DNA. The table shows 200,000 to 300,000 clones, with over 80% occurring only once. This chain uses TRBV18 with TRBJ2-1, with TRBD1 matching 7 bases. Sequenced sample: peripheral blood. The receptor comes from a woman between 55 and 75 years old with active or convalescent COVID-19. In DNA form, the CDR3 reads TGTGCCAGCTCACCACCGTTACCAACAGGGGAGAATGAGCAGTTCTTC. This sequence encodes CASSPPLPTGENEQFF.